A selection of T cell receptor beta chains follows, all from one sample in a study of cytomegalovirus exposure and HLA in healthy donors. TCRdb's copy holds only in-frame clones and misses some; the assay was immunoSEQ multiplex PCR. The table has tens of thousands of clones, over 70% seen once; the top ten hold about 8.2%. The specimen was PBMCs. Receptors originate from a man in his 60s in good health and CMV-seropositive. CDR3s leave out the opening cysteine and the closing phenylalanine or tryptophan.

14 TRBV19 ASSALTGTNTGELF
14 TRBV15 ATSPGGGAGANVLT
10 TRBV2 ASLSGSYEQY
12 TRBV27 ASSPSGIGEKLF
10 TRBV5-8 ASSLGYQPQH
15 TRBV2 ASSEAQGLLEEETQY
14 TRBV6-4 ASSDSSAGPTDTQY
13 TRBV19 ASRGSGDSNQPQH
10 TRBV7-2 ASSFGTAGYT
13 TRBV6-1 ASSEGPTGSYEQY
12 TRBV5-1 ASSSSGRDNEQF
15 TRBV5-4 ASSSAGQGTMNTEAF
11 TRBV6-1 ASSDRNTGELF
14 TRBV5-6 ASSLILASAPYEQY
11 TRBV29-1 SVNSGLSETQY
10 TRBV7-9 ASSLALEGLG
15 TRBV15 ATSRDLRSGGGYEQY
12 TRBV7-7 ASSLGGGNGELF
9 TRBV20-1 SALDSGRGY
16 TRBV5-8 ASSLARDSRLSNQPQH